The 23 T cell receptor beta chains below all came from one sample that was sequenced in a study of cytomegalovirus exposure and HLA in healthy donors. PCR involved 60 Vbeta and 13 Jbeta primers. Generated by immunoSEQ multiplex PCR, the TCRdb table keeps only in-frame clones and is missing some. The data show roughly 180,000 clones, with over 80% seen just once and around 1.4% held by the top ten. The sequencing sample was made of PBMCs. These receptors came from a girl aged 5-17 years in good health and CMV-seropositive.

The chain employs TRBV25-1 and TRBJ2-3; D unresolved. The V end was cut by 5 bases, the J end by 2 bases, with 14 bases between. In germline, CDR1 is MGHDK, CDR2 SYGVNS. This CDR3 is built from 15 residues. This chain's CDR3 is CASSPLALTTDTQYF. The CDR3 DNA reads TGTGCCAGCAGTCCCTTAGCCCTGACCACAGATACGCAGTATTTT.

CDR3 sequence reads: CAISEPPGEREGTDTQYF. The CDR3 region has the DNA TGTGCCATCAGTGAGCCCCCGGGAGAGCGGGAGGGAACAGATACGCAGTATTTT. This chain uses TRBV10-3 with TRBJ2-3, with 10 positions matching TRBD2. With 2 bases clipped from V and 3 bases from J, the junction kept 11 bases outside the gene matches. Germline loops: CDR1 ENHRY, CDR2 SYGVKD. This CDR3 has 18 amino acids.

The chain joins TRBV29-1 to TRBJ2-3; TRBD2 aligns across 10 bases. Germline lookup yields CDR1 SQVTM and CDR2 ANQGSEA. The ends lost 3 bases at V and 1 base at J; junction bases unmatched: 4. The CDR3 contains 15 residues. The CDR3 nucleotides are TGCAGCGTTGATCGTCTAGCGGGGGGCACAGATACGCAGTATTTT. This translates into CSVDRLAGGTDTQYF.

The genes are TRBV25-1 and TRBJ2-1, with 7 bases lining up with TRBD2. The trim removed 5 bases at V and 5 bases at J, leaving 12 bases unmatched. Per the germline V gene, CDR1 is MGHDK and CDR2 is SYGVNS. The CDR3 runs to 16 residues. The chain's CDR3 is CASSPNGDYPNNEQFF. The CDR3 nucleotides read TGTGCCAGCAGTCCCAACGGGGACTACCCGAACAATGAGCAGTTCTTC.

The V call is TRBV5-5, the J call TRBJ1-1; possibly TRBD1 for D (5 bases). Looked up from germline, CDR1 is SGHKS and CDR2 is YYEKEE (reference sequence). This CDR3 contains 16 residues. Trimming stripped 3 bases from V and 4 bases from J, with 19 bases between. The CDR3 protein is CASSSPRSGRSTEAFF. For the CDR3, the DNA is TGTGCCAGCAGCTCCCCCAGATCAGGGAGGAGCACTGAAGCTTTCTTT. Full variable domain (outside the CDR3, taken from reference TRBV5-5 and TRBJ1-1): DAGVTQSPTHLIKTRGQQVTLRCSPISGHKSVSWYQQVLGQGPQFIFQYYEKEERGRGNFPDRFSARQFPNYSSELNVNALLLGDSALYLCASSSPRSGRSTEAFFGQGTRLTVV.

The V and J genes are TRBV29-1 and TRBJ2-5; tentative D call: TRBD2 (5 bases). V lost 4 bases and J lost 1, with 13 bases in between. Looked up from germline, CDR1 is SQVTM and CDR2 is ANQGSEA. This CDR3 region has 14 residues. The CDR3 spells CSVVPGETQETQYF. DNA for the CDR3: TGCAGCGTTGTGCCCGGGGAGACCCAAGAGACCCAGTACTTC.

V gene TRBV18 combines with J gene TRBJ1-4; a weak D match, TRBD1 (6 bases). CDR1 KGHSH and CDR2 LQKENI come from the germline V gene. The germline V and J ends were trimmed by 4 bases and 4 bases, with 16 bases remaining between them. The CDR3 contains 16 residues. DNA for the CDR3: TGTGCCAGCTCACAAGATTGGCAGGGGATTAATGAAAAACTGTTTTTT. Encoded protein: CASSQDWQGINEKLFF.

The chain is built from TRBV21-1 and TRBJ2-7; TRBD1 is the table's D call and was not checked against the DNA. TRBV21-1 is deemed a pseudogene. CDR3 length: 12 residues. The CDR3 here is CASSKRGPEQYF. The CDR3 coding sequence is TGTGCCAGCAGCAAAAGGGGGCCGGAGCAGTACTTC.

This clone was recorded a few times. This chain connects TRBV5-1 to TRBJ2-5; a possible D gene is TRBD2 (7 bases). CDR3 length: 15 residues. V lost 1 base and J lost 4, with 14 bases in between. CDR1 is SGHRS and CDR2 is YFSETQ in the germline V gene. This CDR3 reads CASSLWLADRETQYF. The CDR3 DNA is TGCGCCAGCAGCTTGTGGCTAGCGGACAGAGAGACCCAGTACTTC. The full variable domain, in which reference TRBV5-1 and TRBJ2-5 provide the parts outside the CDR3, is KAGVTQTPRYLIKTRGQQVTLSCSPISGHRSVSWYQQTPGQGLQFLFEYFSETQRNKGNFPGRFSGRQFSNSRSEMNVSTLELGDSALYLCASSLWLADRETQYFGPGTRLLVL.

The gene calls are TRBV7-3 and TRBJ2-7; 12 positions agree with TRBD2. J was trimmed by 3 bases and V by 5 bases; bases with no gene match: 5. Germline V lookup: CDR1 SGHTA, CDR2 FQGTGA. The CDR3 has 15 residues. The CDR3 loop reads CASSVGLAGIYEQYF. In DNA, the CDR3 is TGTGCCAGCAGCGTCGGACTAGCGGGGATCTACGAGCAGTACTTC.

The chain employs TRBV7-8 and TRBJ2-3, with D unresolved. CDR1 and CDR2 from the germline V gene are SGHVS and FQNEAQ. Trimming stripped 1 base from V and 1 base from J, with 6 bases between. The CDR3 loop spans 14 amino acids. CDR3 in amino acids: CASSLDAGTDTQYF. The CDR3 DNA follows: TGTGCCAGCAGCTTAGATGCAGGCACAGATACGCAGTATTTT.

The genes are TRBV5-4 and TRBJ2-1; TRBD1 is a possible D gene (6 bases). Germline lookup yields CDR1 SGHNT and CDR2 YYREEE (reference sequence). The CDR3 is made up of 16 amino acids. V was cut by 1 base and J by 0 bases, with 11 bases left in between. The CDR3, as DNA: TGTGCCAGCAGCTTGCTAACAGGGAGCTCCTACAATGAGCAGTTCTTC. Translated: CASSLLTGSSYNEQFF.

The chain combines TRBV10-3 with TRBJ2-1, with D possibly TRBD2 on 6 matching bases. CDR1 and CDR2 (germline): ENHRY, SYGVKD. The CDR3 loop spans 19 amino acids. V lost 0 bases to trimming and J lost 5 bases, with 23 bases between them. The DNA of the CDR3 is TGTGCCATCAGTGAGTCGAACACCATGACGGAGCGGGCGGACAATGAGCAGTTCTTC. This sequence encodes CAISESNTMTERADNEQFF.

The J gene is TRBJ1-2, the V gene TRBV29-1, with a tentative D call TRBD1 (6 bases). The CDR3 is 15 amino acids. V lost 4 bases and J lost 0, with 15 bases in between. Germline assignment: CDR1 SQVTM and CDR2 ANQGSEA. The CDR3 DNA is TGCAGCGTTGGTTCTAAGACAGGCCCTAACTATGGCTACACCTTC. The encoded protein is CSVGSKTGPNYGYTF.

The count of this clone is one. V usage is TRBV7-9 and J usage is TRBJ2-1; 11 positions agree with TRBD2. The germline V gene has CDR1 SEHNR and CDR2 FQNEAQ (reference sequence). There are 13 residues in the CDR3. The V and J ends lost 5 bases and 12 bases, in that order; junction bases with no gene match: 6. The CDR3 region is CASSRRLAGWQFF. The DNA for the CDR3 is TGTGCCAGCAGCCGGAGACTAGCGGGATGGCAGTTCTTC. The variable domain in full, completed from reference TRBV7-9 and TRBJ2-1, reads DTGVSQNPRHKITKRGQNVTFRCDPISEHNRLYWYRQTLGQGPEFLTYFQNEAQLEKSRLLSDRFSAERPKGSFSTLEIQRTEQGDSAMYLCASSRRLAGWQFFGPGTRLTVL.

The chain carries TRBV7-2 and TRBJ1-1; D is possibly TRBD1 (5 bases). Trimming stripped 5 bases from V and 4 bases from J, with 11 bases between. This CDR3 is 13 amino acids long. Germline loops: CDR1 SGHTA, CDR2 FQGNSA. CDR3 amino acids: CASSAQGGTEAFF. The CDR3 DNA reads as TGTGCCAGCAGCGCGCAGGGTGGCACTGAAGCTTTCTTT.

CDR3 bases: TGTGCCTGGACCAGGGACACCCGCTCCTACAATGAGCAGTTCTTC. It specifies CAWTRDTRSYNEQFF. The chain joins TRBV30 to TRBJ2-1; TRBD1 might be the D (6 bases). Germline V CDR1 and CDR2: GTSNPN, SVGIG (reference sequence). Trimming pared 4 bases from V and 0 bases from J, leaving 13 bases between. CDR3 length: 15 amino acids.

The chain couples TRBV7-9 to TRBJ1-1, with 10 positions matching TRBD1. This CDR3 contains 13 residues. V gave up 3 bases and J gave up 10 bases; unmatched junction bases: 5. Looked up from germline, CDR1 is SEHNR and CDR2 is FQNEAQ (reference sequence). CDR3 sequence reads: CASSLTGGRGAFF. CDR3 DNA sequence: TGTGCCAGCAGCTTGACAGGGGGCAGGGGAGCTTTCTTT.

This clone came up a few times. The chain's CDR3 is CASSVGPSGEYADTQYF. For the CDR3, the DNA is TGTGCCAGCAGCGTAGGTCCTAGCGGGGAATATGCAGATACGCAGTATTTT. V usage is TRBV9 and J usage is TRBJ2-3; 9 positions match TRBD2. Germline CDR1 reads SGDLS; CDR2 reads YYNGEE. V trimming: 0 bases; J trimming: 4 bases; junction bases outside the gene matches: 9. The CDR3 contains 17 residues.

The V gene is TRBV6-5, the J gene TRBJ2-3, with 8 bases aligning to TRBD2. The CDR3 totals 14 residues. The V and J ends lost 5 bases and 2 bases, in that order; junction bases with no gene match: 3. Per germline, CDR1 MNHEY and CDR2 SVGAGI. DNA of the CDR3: TGTGCCAGCAGTCTACTAGCGGCCACAGATACGCAGTATTTT. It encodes CASSLLAATDTQYF.

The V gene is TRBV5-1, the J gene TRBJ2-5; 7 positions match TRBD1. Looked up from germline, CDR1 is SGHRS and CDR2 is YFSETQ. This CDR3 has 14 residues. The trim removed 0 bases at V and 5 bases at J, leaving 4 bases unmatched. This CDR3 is CASSLGGGKETQYF. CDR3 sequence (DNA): TGCGCCAGCAGCTTGGGAGGGGGCAAGGAGACCCAGTACTTC. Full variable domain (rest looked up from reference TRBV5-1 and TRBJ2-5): KAGVTQTPRYLIKTRGQQVTLSCSPISGHRSVSWYQQTPGQGLQFLFEYFSETQRNKGNFPGRFSGRQFSNSRSEMNVSTLELGDSALYLCASSLGGGKETQYFGPGTRLLVL.

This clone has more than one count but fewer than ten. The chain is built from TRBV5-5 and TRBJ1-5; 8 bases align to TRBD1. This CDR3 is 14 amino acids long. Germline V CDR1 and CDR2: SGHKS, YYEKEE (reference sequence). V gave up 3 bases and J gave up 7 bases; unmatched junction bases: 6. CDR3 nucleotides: TGTGCCAGCAGCTCCCGGACAGGGCACCAGCCCCAGCATTTT. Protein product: CASSSRTGHQPQHF.

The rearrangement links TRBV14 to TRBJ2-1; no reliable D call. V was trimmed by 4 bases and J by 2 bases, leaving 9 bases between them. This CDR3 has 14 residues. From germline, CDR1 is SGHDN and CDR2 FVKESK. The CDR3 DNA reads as TGTGCCAGCAGCCCCGAGATCGCCTACAATGAGCAGTTCTTC. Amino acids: CASSPEIAYNEQFF.